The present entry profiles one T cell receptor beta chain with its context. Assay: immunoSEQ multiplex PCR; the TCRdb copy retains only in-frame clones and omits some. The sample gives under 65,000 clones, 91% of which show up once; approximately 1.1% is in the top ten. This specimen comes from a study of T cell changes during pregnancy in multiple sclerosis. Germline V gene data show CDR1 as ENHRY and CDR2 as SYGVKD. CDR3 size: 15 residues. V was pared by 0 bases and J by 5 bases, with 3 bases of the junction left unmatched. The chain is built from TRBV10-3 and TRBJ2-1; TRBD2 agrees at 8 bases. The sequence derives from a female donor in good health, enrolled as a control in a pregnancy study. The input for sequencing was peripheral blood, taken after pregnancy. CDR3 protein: CAISESPTSDNEQFF. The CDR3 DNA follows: TGTGCCATCAGTGAGTCCCCGACTAGCGACAATGAGCAGTTCTTC.